This is a list of T cell receptor beta chains from one sample in a study of human T cells and chemical hapten exposure. TCRdb independently ran MiXCR on the RACE reads; one entry per CDR3 protein. This sample carries around 70,000 distinct CDR3 sequences, around 10% of them seen once, and the ten largest clones take 1.4%. Sequenced material: whole blood, taken in connection with sensitization to the hapten diphenylcyclopropenone (DPC). These receptors were obtained from a woman in her forties or fifties with alopecia areata. Some clones in this sample may be carry-over from other donors' samples. CDR3s include the opening cysteine and the closing phenylalanine or tryptophan. The D gene is left open where the match is weak. Size tells how often a clone was seen (once, few, many) or the class of an expanded clone, and some rows leave it out.

J gene | V gene | D gene | clone size | CDR3 DNA | CDR3 protein
TRBJ1-2 | TRBV4-2 | - | few | TGTGCCAGCAGCCAAGGAGACAGGACCGACGGCTACACCTTC | CASSQGDRTDGYTF
TRBJ1-2 | TRBV18 | - | - | TGTGCCAGCACCATGGGACAAACTAACTATGGCTACACCTTC | CASTMGQTNYGYTF
TRBJ2-1 | TRBV11-3 | TRBD2 | many | TGTGCCAGCAGCTCCGGACTAGCGGGGGCCTCCTACAATGAGCAGTTCTTC | CASSSGLAGASYNEQFF
TRBJ1-4 | TRBV6-1 | TRBD1 | - | TGTGCCAGCAGCCTCCAGCCTCCGGGACAGGGCGAAAAACTGTTTTTT | CASSLQPPGQGEKLFF
TRBJ2-4 | TRBV7-2 | - | - | TGTGCCAGCAGCTTCGAGGGGCCCGTGGCCAAAAACATTCAGTACTTC | CASSFEGPVAKNIQYF
TRBJ1-5 | TRBV6-1 | - | few | TGTGCCAGCAGTGTAAACGGTCAGCCCCAGCATTTT | CASSVNGQPQHF
TRBJ2-7 | TRBV27 | - | many | TGTGCCAGCAGTTTCGACGGACCGTTCTACGAGCAGTACTTC | CASSFDGPFYEQYF
TRBJ1-2 | TRBV28 | - | many | TGTGCCAGCATCTCGAGTCCGCTTAACTATGGCTACACCTTC | CASISSPLNYGYTF
TRBJ2-3 | TRBV11-2 | - | many | TGTGCCACCGCAGATTCTAGTTTTGGGCAGTATTTT | CATADSSFGQYF
TRBJ2-1 | TRBV29-1 | - | many | TGCAGCGTTGGGGTGGCAGGGGTTAACAATGAGCAGTTCTTC | CSVGVAGVNNEQFF
TRBJ1-1 | TRBV3-1 | - | - | TGTGCCAGCAGCCAACTCCAATCGGGACACTTGAACACTGAAGCTTTCTTT | CASSQLQSGHLNTEAFF
TRBJ1-2 | TRBV12-3/TRBV12-4 | TRBD1 | many | TGTGCCAGCAGTCCAACAGGGGGCTATGGCTACACCTTC | CASSPTGGYGYTF
TRBJ1-1 | TRBV12-3/TRBV12-4 | - | - | TGTGCCAGCAGTTTAGGGATTTCGAACACTGAAGCTTTCTTT | CASSLGISNTEAFF
TRBJ2-7 | TRBV28 | - | few | TGTGCCAGCAGCATCGGGACTGCCTACGAGCAGTACTTC | CASSIGTAYEQYF
TRBJ1-6 | TRBV7-2 | - | few | TGTGCCAGCAGCCCCCAGCAGGGACGGTATAATTCACCCCTCCACTTT | CASSPQQGRYNSPLHF
TRBJ1-4 | TRBV6-5 | TRBD1 | - | TGTGCCAGCAGTTACGACAGGGCACCTAATGAAAAACTGTTTTTT | CASSYDRAPNEKLFF
TRBJ1-3 | TRBV11-2 | TRBD1 | few | TGTGCCAGCAGCTCTGACAGGGGGGCGTACACCATATATTTT | CASSSDRGAYTIYF
TRBJ1-1 | TRBV29-1 | TRBD1 | - | TGCAGCGTCGACTCGTTTGGACAGGGCTCTGAAGCTTTCTTT | CSVDSFGQGSEAFF
TRBJ1-1 | TRBV7-2 | - | - | TGTGCCAGCAGCTTCGGGACTGTAACTGAAGCTTTCTTT | CASSFGTVTEAFF
TRBJ2-1 | TRBV9 | TRBD2 | - | TGTGCCAGCAGCGTAGGCGGACTAGCGGGAGGAACCAATGAGCAGTTCTTC | CASSVGGLAGGTNEQFF
TRBJ2-1 | TRBV20-1 | TRBD1 | many | TGCAGTGCTAGTAGGGGGCAGGGGGCCGGCAATGAGCAGTTCTTC | CSASRGQGAGNEQFF
TRBJ2-4 | TRBV5-6 | TRBD2 | many | TGTGCCAGCAGCTTCCCGCCTAGCGGGGACATTCAGTACTTC | CASSFPPSGDIQYF
TRBJ2-2 | TRBV20-1 | TRBD2 | many | TGCAGTGCTAGAGCCGGGACTAGCGGGAATTTATCCGGGGAGCTGTTTTTT | CSARAGTSGNLSGELFF
TRBJ1-5 | TRBV2 | TRBD1 | few | TGTGCCAGCAGTGAAAACAGGGGGAACGGTCAGCCCCAGCATTTT | CASSENRGNGQPQHF
TRBJ1-4 | TRBV4-3 | - | many | TGCGCCAGCAGCCAAGATCTTCCAGTCTGGGCTGGAGAAAAACTGTTTTTT | CASSQDLPVWAGEKLFF
TRBJ2-7 | TRBV6-1 | - | many | TGTGCCAGCAGTGAGCCTTTCTACGAGCAGTACTTC | CASSEPFYEQYF
TRBJ2-2 | TRBV6-5 | - | many | TGTGCCAGCAGTTACTCGAGACAAACCGGGGAGCTGTTTTTT | CASSYSRQTGELFF
TRBJ2-5 | TRBV27 | - | few | TGTGCCAGCAGTTTACAGGGAGAGACCCAGTACTTC | CASSLQGETQYF
TRBJ1-5 | TRBV28 | - | - | TGTGCCAGCAGTGACAGACCCCAGCCCCAGCATTTT | CASSDRPQPQHF
TRBJ2-7 | TRBV6-5 | - | many | TGTGCCAGCAGTGGAGAACACGGGACGGACGAGCAGTACTTC | CASSGEHGTDEQYF
TRBJ2-3 | TRBV12-3/TRBV12-4 | - | - | TGTGCCAGCAGCCCCACACAGGGCGACTTCACAGATACGCAGTATTTT | CASSPTQGDFTDTQYF
TRBJ2-3 | TRBV18 | TRBD1 | many | TGTGCCAGCTCACCACCGAACAGGGGTGAGGTAGACTCCCTGCAGTATTTT | CASSPPNRGEVDSLQYF
TRBJ1-5 | TRBV7-2 | - | many | TGTGCCAGCAGCACTACTCAGGGAAGCAATCAGCCCCAGCATTTT | CASSTTQGSNQPQHF
TRBJ2-7 | TRBV7-2 | - | - | TGTGCCAGCAGCTTGGGTCCGGACGGCTACGAGCAGTACTTC | CASSLGPDGYEQYF
TRBJ1-1 | TRBV20-1 | - | many | TGCAGTGCTAGCCCAGGGACGGGGATGAACACTGAAGCTTTCTTT | CSASPGTGMNTEAFF
TRBJ2-3 | TRBV6-5 | - | few | TGTGCCAGCAGCCACCTGGGATTGCGGGACCCTCAACGTACGCAGTATTTT | CASSHLGLRDPQRTQYF
TRBJ2-1 | TRBV19 | - | few | TGTGCCAGTAGTCGAGACACAAGCTCCTACAATGAGCAGTTCTTC | CASSRDTSSYNEQFF
TRBJ2-7 | TRBV20-1 | TRBD1 | - | TGCAGTGCTAGTGACCCTGGGGGACAGCTCTCCTACGAGCAGTACTTC | CSASDPGGQLSYEQYF
TRBJ1-1 | TRBV29-1 | - | many | TGCAGCGTCGTACAGGGAATCACTGAAGCTTTCTTT | CSVVQGITEAFF
TRBJ1-6 | TRBV2 | - | - | TGTGCCAGCAGGACAGATAATTCACCCCTCCACTTT | CASRTDNSPLHF
TRBJ2-5 | TRBV20-1 | - | - | TGCAGTGCCAAAAGGGGGCAAGAGACCCAGTACTTC | CSAKRGQETQYF
TRBJ2-2 | TRBV18 | - | few | TGTGCCAGCTCACCGGAGAACACCGGGGAGCTGTTTTTT | CASSPENTGELFF
TRBJ2-2 | TRBV5-1 | TRBD1 | many | TGCGCCAGCAGCCCCGGGACAGGAGACACCGGGGAGCTGTTTTTT | CASSPGTGDTGELFF
TRBJ2-2 | TRBV4-3 | TRBD2 | few | TGCGCCAGCAGCCAAGGACTAGCGGGGGGCTGGGTCGCGAACACCGGGGAGCTGTTTTTT | CASSQGLAGGWVANTGELFF
TRBJ2-3 | TRBV18 | - | - | TGTGCCAGCTCACCCAACTCCCCTGGACCCACAGATACGCAGTATTTT | CASSPNSPGPTDTQYF
TRBJ1-5 | TRBV6-2/TRBV6-3 | TRBD1 | - | TGTGCCAGCGCCAAGGAGGGGGCGGATCAGCCCCAGCATTTT | CASAKEGADQPQHF
TRBJ1-2 | TRBV29-1 | TRBD1 | - | TGCAGCCCTATGGACAGGAGTAACTATGGCTACACCTTC | CSPMDRSNYGYTF